This T cell receptor (beta chain) was profiled in a study of OX40 agonist ivuxolimab in advanced cancers. Study context: The study enrolled dose-escalation patients with hepatocellular carcinoma, melanoma, renal cell or head and neck cancer. With a range of roughly 20 to 85, age averaged about 58 years, and 65% to 90% were male. The study, taken as a whole, reports: The antigens recognized by the expanded peripheral T cells, that is their antigen specificity, were not determined.

Profiling relied on immunoSEQ multiplex PCR, and the TCRdb table lists in-frame clones only, not all of them. The table lists roughly 68,000 clones, approximately 90% of them singletons. As to this clone: Antigen: not known.

The V gene lost 0 bases and the J gene lost 6 bases, with 21 bases spanning the gap. The CDR3 is made up of 17 amino acids. The V gene's germline CDR1 is SGHRS and CDR2 YFSETQ. This receptor was taken from an adult with an advanced solid tumor such as melanoma, head and neck, liver or kidney cancer. The chain links TRBV5-1 to TRBJ1-1, with D perhaps TRBD1 (6 bases). Sequences were derived from CD4+ or CD8+ T cells sorted from blood, sampled in a trial of the OX40 agonist ivuxolimab. The CDR3 here is CASSLAAGAISSSEAFF. The DNA for the CDR3 is TGCGCCAGCAGCTTGGCGGCAGGGGCCATTTCTTCTTCTGAAGCTTTCTTT.